A selection of T cell receptor beta chains follows, all from one sample in a study of T cell responses to AZD1222 COVID-19 vaccine. TCRdb's table, derived via immunoSEQ multiplex PCR, lists solely in-frame clones and lacks some. The sample has 150,000 to 200,000 clones, approximately 86% seen once. This sample comprised peripheral blood, obtained on day 0 of AZD1222 vaccination. The receptor set was obtained from an adult in good health. The CDR3 runs from the conserved cysteine through the conserved F or W. The D gene is left open where the match is weak. A row's size may be missing; if present it is once, few, many or a size class.

J gene: TRBJ2-2
D gene: NA
clone size: NA
V gene: TRBV24-1
CDR3 DNA: TGTGCCACCAGTGATCCCTATGTGCCCGGGGAGCTGTTTTTT
CDR3 protein: CATSDPYVPGELFF

J gene: TRBJ2-7
D gene: NA
clone size: NA
V gene: TRBV29-1
CDR3 DNA: TGCAGCGTTACTAGGACAAGTAGCTCCTACGAGCAGTACTTC
CDR3 protein: CSVTRTSSSYEQYF

J gene: TRBJ1-1
D gene: NA
clone size: NA
V gene: TRBV6-4
CDR3 DNA: TGTGCCAGCAAACACCTCCCCAAGGCGTACACTGAAGCTTTCTTT
CDR3 protein: CASKHLPKAYTEAFF

J gene: TRBJ2-7
D gene: TRBD1
clone size: NA
V gene: TRBV15
CDR3 DNA: TGTGCCACCAGCACCAACAGGGGGAACTCCTACGAGCAGTACTTC
CDR3 protein: CATSTNRGNSYEQYF

J gene: TRBJ1-2
D gene: NA
clone size: NA
V gene: TRBV4-1
CDR3 DNA: TGCGCCAGCAGCCAAGCTCAAGGCGATGGCTACACCTTC
CDR3 protein: CASSQAQGDGYTF

J gene: TRBJ2-2
D gene: TRBD1
clone size: NA
V gene: TRBV29-1
CDR3 DNA: TGCAGCGTTGAGGGGACAGAGAACACCGGGGAGCTGTTTTTT
CDR3 protein: CSVEGTENTGELFF

J gene: TRBJ2-1
D gene: TRBD1
clone size: NA
V gene: TRBV18
CDR3 DNA: TGTGCCAGCTCACCAGGGACAGGTGAGCAGTTCTTC
CDR3 protein: CASSPGTGEQFF

J gene: TRBJ2-7
D gene: NA
clone size: NA
V gene: TRBV5-4
CDR3 DNA: TGTGCCAGCAGGAAATGGGGGGCCGAGCAGTACTTC
CDR3 protein: CASRKWGAEQYF

J gene: TRBJ1-2
D gene: NA
clone size: NA
V gene: TRBV4-1
CDR3 DNA: TGCGCCAGCAGCCAAGAGGGTCTAACGGTATATGGCTACACCTTC
CDR3 protein: CASSQEGLTVYGYTF

J gene: TRBJ1-1
D gene: NA
clone size: once
V gene: TRBV6-1
CDR3 DNA: TGTGCCAGCAGTGAAATGTGGGCGAGCGCTGAAGCTTTCTTT
CDR3 protein: CASSEMWASAEAFF

J gene: TRBJ2-2
D gene: NA
clone size: NA
V gene: TRBV5-4
CDR3 DNA: TGTGCCAGCAGCTCCTCCCCCACCCCGGCCGGGGAGCTGTTTTTT
CDR3 protein: CASSSSPTPAGELFF

J gene: TRBJ2-7
D gene: NA
clone size: NA
V gene: TRBV7-9
CDR3 DNA: TGTGCCAGCAGCCAACGGGACACATACTACGAGCAGTACTTC
CDR3 protein: CASSQRDTYYEQYF

J gene: TRBJ2-7
D gene: TRBD2
clone size: NA
V gene: TRBV5-1
CDR3 DNA: TGCGCCAGCAGCTTTACTAGCGGGGGGGCCGAGCAGTACTTC
CDR3 protein: CASSFTSGGAEQYF

J gene: TRBJ1-2
D gene: NA
clone size: NA
V gene: TRBV5-6
CDR3 DNA: TGTGCCAGCAGCTTGGAACCTCCGGCCGGCTACACCTTC
CDR3 protein: CASSLEPPAGYTF

J gene: TRBJ1-3
D gene: TRBD1
clone size: NA
V gene: TRBV5-1
CDR3 DNA: TGCGCCAGCAGCCAGGGACAGCCCTCTGGAAACACCATATATTTT
CDR3 protein: CASSQGQPSGNTIYF

J gene: TRBJ1-5
D gene: NA
clone size: few
V gene: TRBV5-1
CDR3 DNA: TGCGCCAGCAGCTTGGACTCCTACAATCAGCCCCAGCATTTT
CDR3 protein: CASSLDSYNQPQHF

J gene: TRBJ1-6
D gene: TRBD1
clone size: NA
V gene: TRBV9
CDR3 DNA: TGTGCCAGCAGCGTAACAGGGGGTGATAATTCACCCCTCCACTTT
CDR3 protein: CASSVTGGDNSPLHF

J gene: TRBJ1-1
D gene: NA
clone size: NA
V gene: TRBV28
CDR3 DNA: TGTGCCAGCAGTTTGCTTGACATCGGGACAGAAGCTTTCTTT
CDR3 protein: CASSLLDIGTEAFF

J gene: TRBJ1-3
D gene: TRBD1
clone size: NA
V gene: TRBV11-2
CDR3 DNA: TGTGCCAGCAGCAACCGGACAGGCGCCTACTCTGGAAACACCATATATTTT
CDR3 protein: CASSNRTGAYSGNTIYF

J gene: TRBJ2-7
D gene: NA
clone size: NA
V gene: TRBV28
CDR3 DNA: TGTGCCAGCAGTCGGCGTTACGAGCAGTACTTC
CDR3 protein: CASSRRYEQYF

J gene: TRBJ2-7
D gene: NA
clone size: NA
V gene: TRBV11-2
CDR3 DNA: TGTGCCAGCAGCTTAACGCACGGTGGATTTCTTTTCTACGAGCAGTACTTC
CDR3 protein: CASSLTHGGFLFYEQYF

J gene: TRBJ2-7
D gene: NA
clone size: once
V gene: TRBV6-2/TRBV6-3
CDR3 DNA: TGTGCCAGCAGTGCCAAGTACGAGCAGTACTTC
CDR3 protein: CASSAKYEQYF

J gene: TRBJ2-7
D gene: NA
clone size: NA
V gene: TRBV5-1
CDR3 DNA: TGCGCCAGCAGCTTGGATGGGGTCACCGGGGACGAGCAGTACTTC
CDR3 protein: CASSLDGVTGDEQYF

J gene: TRBJ1-2
D gene: NA
clone size: NA
V gene: TRBV5-1
CDR3 DNA: TGCGCCAGCAGCGACGGATCGGGGGTAGGCTACACCTTC
CDR3 protein: CASSDGSGVGYTF

J gene: TRBJ2-5
D gene: TRBD1
clone size: NA
V gene: TRBV30
CDR3 DNA: TGTGCCTGGAGTGGGCCGGACAGGGGGTACCAAGAGACCCAGTACTTC
CDR3 protein: CAWSGPDRGYQETQYF

J gene: TRBJ1-2
D gene: TRBD1
clone size: NA
V gene: TRBV18
CDR3 DNA: TGTGCCAGCTCACCGGGACAGGGCGTCTACACCTTC
CDR3 protein: CASSPGQGVYTF

J gene: TRBJ1-5
D gene: NA
clone size: NA
V gene: TRBV20-1
CDR3 DNA: TGCAGTGCTAGTCCCGCGGGCCGCGATAGCAATCAGCCCCAGCATTTT
CDR3 protein: CSASPAGRDSNQPQHF

J gene: TRBJ1-4
D gene: NA
clone size: NA
V gene: TRBV2
CDR3 DNA: TGTGCCAGCAGTTCTTTGCAGGCCGAAAAACTGTTTTTT
CDR3 protein: CASSSLQAEKLFF

J gene: TRBJ2-7
D gene: TRBD1
clone size: NA
V gene: TRBV6-1
CDR3 DNA: TGTGCCAGCAGTGAATACAGGGGTCTCAGCTCCTACGAGCAGTACTTC
CDR3 protein: CASSEYRGLSSYEQYF

J gene: TRBJ1-1
D gene: NA
clone size: NA
V gene: TRBV19
CDR3 DNA: TGTGCCAGTACGTCTAAGGAGATGAACACTGAAGCTTTCTTT
CDR3 protein: CASTSKEMNTEAFF

J gene: TRBJ1-1
D gene: TRBD1
clone size: NA
V gene: TRBV29-1
CDR3 DNA: TGCAGCGTTGGGGACAGGGGGAGGACTGAAGCTTTCTTT
CDR3 protein: CSVGDRGRTEAFF

J gene: TRBJ2-3
D gene: NA
clone size: NA
V gene: TRBV11-2
CDR3 DNA: TGTGCCAGCAGCTTAGGCGGGGGCCCCCCCCCGCAGTATTTT
CDR3 protein: CASSLGGGPPPQYF

J gene: TRBJ2-1
D gene: TRBD2
clone size: NA
V gene: TRBV5-8
CDR3 DNA: TGTGCCAGCAGCTTGGGACTAGCGGGGGCGAACAATGAGCAGTTCTTC
CDR3 protein: CASSLGLAGANNEQFF

J gene: TRBJ1-1
D gene: NA
clone size: NA
V gene: TRBV10-3
CDR3 DNA: TGTGCCATCAGAGAAGGGTCGGGCACTGAAGCTTTCTTT
CDR3 protein: CAIREGSGTEAFF

J gene: TRBJ1-5
D gene: NA
clone size: NA
V gene: TRBV19
CDR3 DNA: TGTGCCAGTAGTATCGGGACCTCCGTCGGCAATCAGCCCCAGCATTTT
CDR3 protein: CASSIGTSVGNQPQHF

J gene: TRBJ2-7
D gene: NA
clone size: NA
V gene: TRBV7-3
CDR3 DNA: TGTGCCAGCAGCCCCGGACAGAGCTCCTACGAGCAGTACTTC
CDR3 protein: CASSPGQSSYEQYF

J gene: TRBJ2-1
D gene: NA
clone size: NA
V gene: TRBV7-9
CDR3 DNA: TGTGCCAGCAGCTCTACTACAGGAAGCTCCTACAATGAGCAGTTCTTC
CDR3 protein: CASSSTTGSSYNEQFF

J gene: TRBJ2-3
D gene: NA
clone size: NA
V gene: TRBV9
CDR3 DNA: TGTGCCAGCAGCGGACAGGTGGATACGCAGTATTTT
CDR3 protein: CASSGQVDTQYF

J gene: TRBJ2-7
D gene: TRBD1
clone size: NA
V gene: TRBV4-1
CDR3 DNA: TGCGCCAGCAGCTTCCGACAGGGGTCCTCCTCCTACGAGCAGTACTTC
CDR3 protein: CASSFRQGSSSYEQYF

J gene: TRBJ2-1
D gene: NA
clone size: NA
V gene: TRBV7-2
CDR3 DNA: TGTGCCAGCAGCTTAGCCGACAACAATGAGCAGTTCTTC
CDR3 protein: CASSLADNNEQFF

J gene: TRBJ1-1
D gene: NA
clone size: NA
V gene: TRBV5-1
CDR3 DNA: TGCGCCAGCAGCTATAGAGGGACCGGGAGCACTGAAGCTTTCTTT
CDR3 protein: CASSYRGTGSTEAFF

J gene: TRBJ1-1
D gene: NA
clone size: NA
V gene: TRBV5-1
CDR3 DNA: TGCGCCAGCAGCTTGGTACGGGGGCAGAACACTGAAGCTTTCTTT
CDR3 protein: CASSLVRGQNTEAFF

J gene: TRBJ1-6
D gene: NA
clone size: NA
V gene: TRBV6-2/TRBV6-3
CDR3 DNA: TGTGCCAGCAGTACGCCACGGGCAGGGAGCTCCTATAATTCACCCCTCCACTTT
CDR3 protein: CASSTPRAGSSYNSPLHF

J gene: TRBJ2-3
D gene: NA
clone size: few
V gene: TRBV14
CDR3 DNA: TGTGCCAGCAGCCAGGGACGTAACAGGATTTCAGATACGCAGTATTTT
CDR3 protein: CASSQGRNRISDTQYF

J gene: TRBJ1-5
D gene: NA
clone size: NA
V gene: TRBV12-5
CDR3 DNA: TGTGCTAGTGGTTTGGTAGGCGCTGGGAATCCTAGCAATCAGCCCCAGCATTTT
CDR3 protein: CASGLVGAGNPSNQPQHF

J gene: TRBJ2-3
D gene: NA
clone size: NA
V gene: TRBV7-3
CDR3 DNA: TGTGCCAGTGCCATGACAGGCACAGATACGCAGTATTTT
CDR3 protein: CASAMTGTDTQYF

J gene: TRBJ2-7
D gene: TRBD1
clone size: NA
V gene: TRBV2
CDR3 DNA: TGTGCCAACGTTGCCGGGACAGGGGGCTCCTACGAGCAGTACTTC
CDR3 protein: CANVAGTGGSYEQYF

J gene: TRBJ2-7
D gene: NA
clone size: NA
V gene: TRBV5-1
CDR3 DNA: TGCGCCAGCAGCTCTGACAGCTCCTACGAGCAGTACTTC
CDR3 protein: CASSSDSSYEQYF

J gene: TRBJ2-3
D gene: NA
clone size: once
V gene: TRBV7-3
CDR3 DNA: TGTGCCAGCAGCTTAGGATTGCAGGCAAGCACAGATACGCAGTATTTT
CDR3 protein: CASSLGLQASTDTQYF

J gene: TRBJ2-1
D gene: TRBD1
clone size: once
V gene: TRBV29-1
CDR3 DNA: TGCAGCGGGGACAGGGAGAACAATGAGCAGTTCTTC
CDR3 protein: CSGDRENNEQFF

J gene: TRBJ2-3
D gene: TRBD1
clone size: NA
V gene: TRBV28
CDR3 DNA: TGTGCCAGCAGTTTCCCGACAGGGGAGAGGTATACGCAGTATTTT
CDR3 protein: CASSFPTGERYTQYF

J gene: TRBJ1-1
D gene: NA
clone size: NA
V gene: TRBV3-1/TRBV3-2
CDR3 DNA: TGTGCCAGCAACCCTCGGGGACAGAACACTGAAGCTTTCTTT
CDR3 protein: CASNPRGQNTEAFF